The clone carrying this T cell receptor (beta chain) was observed once. Its specificity is unknown. This CDR3 has 16 residues. The germline V gene has CDR1 LNHDA and CDR2 SQIVND (reference sequence). V shed 4 bases and J shed 2 bases, with 15 bases lying between them. This sample is part of a study of shared clonotypes between healthy human individuals. As for the study in general: Donors, aged 18 to 49, were a couple of women and three men.

Terminally differentiated effector memory CD45RA+ cells were left out of the naive CD8 fraction, which was CD45RO-negative and positively selected for CCR7. General study results and limits: Specimens sampled were limited to blood, with tissue repertoires likely differing. The study drew on few donors, limiting represented genetic and exposure-history diversity.

About 30,000 T cell genomes, or around 200 ng DNA, went into the sorted-subset replicate PCRs. Libraries were prepared by immunoSEQ multiplex PCR; TCRdb keeps only in-frame clonotypes and omits some of them. The sample includes millions of clones, approximately 95% seen only once; the top ten take roughly 1.1%. The clonotype was recovered from a man younger than 30 in good health. What was sequenced was naive CD8+ T cells sorted from blood. V gene TRBV19 combines with J gene TRBJ1-5; maybe TRBD1 (6 bases). The CDR3 sequence is CASSTFIQGGNQPQHF. CDR3 nucleotide sequence: TGTGCCAGTAGTACCTTTATACAGGGTGGCAATCAGCCCCAGCATTTT.